A single sample gave rise to the 26 T cell receptor beta chains below, sequenced in a study of cytomegalovirus exposure and HLA in healthy donors. The study ran its PCR with 60 Vbeta and 13 Jbeta primers. Clones were sequenced by immunoSEQ multiplex PCR, and TCRdb holds only the in-frame ones, with some missing. The table includes about 170,000 clones, approximately 79% detected once. The sample comprised PBMCs. Receptor source: a man in his forties in good health and CMV-seropositive.

Turning to this clone: The junction shows a germline mismatch at one end, possibly a read error. The chain uses TRBV6-5 and TRBJ1-1; the D gene is possibly TRBD1 (5 bases). The CDR3 is 14 residues long. Germline CDR1 and CDR2: MNHEY and SVGAGI. The CDR3 DNA sequence: TGTACCAGCAGTCGGGGGACGGTGAACACTGAAGCTTTCTTT. The encoded protein is CTSSRGTVNTEAFF.

The gene calls are TRBV11-2 and TRBJ2-7, with D possibly being TRBD2 (6 bases). The CDR3 sequence is 12 residues long. Germline CDR1 SGHAT, CDR2 FQNNGV. V was trimmed by 5 bases and J by 6 bases, leaving 11 bases between them. The CDR3 nucleotides are TGTGCCAGCAGCCCTCGGCGGGGCGAGCAGTACTTC. Protein product: CASSPRRGEQYF.

The chain links TRBV29-1 to TRBJ2-5, with D maybe TRBD1 (6 bases). The length of the CDR3 is 14 residues. Trimming shortened V by 1 base and J by 4 bases, and 13 bases separated the two germline ends. CDR1 SQVTM and CDR2 ANQGSEA come from the germline V gene. CDR3 in DNA: TGCAGCGTTGAAGGCCCTGGGGGCAGAGAGACCCAGTACTTC. Translating gives CSVEGPGGRETQYF.

The V call is TRBV25-1, the J call TRBJ2-2; D is perhaps TRBD2 (5 bases). Germline V gene data show CDR1 as MGHDK and CDR2 as SYGVNS. The length of the CDR3 is 15 residues. The ends were cut back, 1 base at V and 5 bases at J, with 11 bases in the middle. The CDR3: CASSESGVSTGELFF. The CDR3 coding sequence is TGTGCCAGCAGTGAATCCGGGGTTTCGACCGGGGAGCTGTTTTTT.

The chain uses TRBV28 and TRBJ2-7; 12 bases are a match to TRBD2. Germline V gene sequence: CDR1 MDHEN, CDR2 SYDVKM. The CDR3 runs to 17 residues. V dropped 5 bases and J dropped 7; count of bases not matched to a gene: 15. CDR3 amino acids: CASSLPGLAGRVWEQYF. CDR3 nucleotides: TGTGCCAGCAGTCTACCGGGACTAGCGGGTCGAGTTTGGGAGCAGTACTTC.

This clone has a handful of counts. V and J are TRBV6-5 and TRBJ2-5, with D maybe TRBD2 (6 bases). The CDR3 runs to 13 residues. Germline CDR1 reads MNHEY; CDR2 reads SVGAGI. The V and J ends lost 6 bases and 3 bases respectively, with 11 bases between them. The CDR3 region has the DNA TGTGCCAGCAGACCTCCGGGGGAAGAGACCCAGTACTTC. As protein: CASRPPGEETQYF.

The gene calls are TRBV28 and TRBJ2-7, with TRBD1 matching 7 bases. CDR1 MDHEN and CDR2 SYDVKM come from the germline V gene. Trimming took 7 bases from V and 2 from J; bases not matched to a gene: 8. This CDR3 is built from 14 residues. The CDR3 nucleotides are TGTGCCAGCATTCCAGGGGGTCCTACCTACGAGCAGTACTTC. This codes for CASIPGGPTYEQYF.

V and J are TRBV5-1 and TRBJ1-4; 7 bases fit TRBD1. The ends lost 4 bases at V and 8 bases at J; junction bases unmatched: 11. Germline-derived CDR1 and CDR2 are SGHRS and YFSETQ. The CDR3 has 15 amino acids. CDR3 DNA sequence: TGCGCCAGCAGCGGATCAGGGGGTTGGCAGGAAAAACTGTTTTTT. This translates into CASSGSGGWQEKLFF.

The chain has TRBV9 and TRBJ1-1, with a possible D match to TRBD1 (5 bases). The CDR3 runs 14 residues. V gave up 1 base and J gave up 5 bases, with 12 bases separating them. CDR1 is SGDLS, CDR2 YYNGEE, per germline. CDR3 region: CASSVTPRATEAFF. The CDR3 DNA follows: TGTGCCAGCAGCGTAACCCCCAGGGCAACTGAAGCTTTCTTT.

This clone was picked up a small number of times. V gene TRBV2 combines with J gene TRBJ2-5; 7 nucleotides match TRBD2. From germline, CDR1 is SNHLY and CDR2 FYNNEI. Trimming cost V 3 bases and J 2 bases; bases outside gene matches: 6. This CDR3 comprises 15 residues. The CDR3 sequence is CASSDSRGGQETQYF. As DNA, the CDR3 is TGTGCCAGCAGTGATAGCCGGGGAGGGCAAGAGACCCAGTACTTC.

The chain employs TRBV28 and TRBJ2-2; 14 bases line up with TRBD2. The CDR3 is made up of 17 amino acids. The J segment lost 5 bases and the V segment lost 6 bases, leaving 8 bases of the junction unmatched. Germline CDR1 reads MDHEN; CDR2 reads SYDVKM. The chain's CDR3 is CASSPPGLAGVTGELFF. For the CDR3, the DNA is TGTGCCAGCAGCCCCCCGGGACTAGCGGGAGTAACCGGGGAGCTGTTTTTT.

This sequence joins TRBV11-2 and TRBJ2-1, with D perhaps TRBD1 (5 bases). The CDR3 spans 12 residues. The germline CDR1 and CDR2 sequences are SGHAT and FQNNGV. V was pared by 1 base and J by 8 bases, with 6 bases between. This chain's CDR3 is CASSLAGYEQFF. CDR3 sequence (DNA): TGTGCCAGCAGCTTAGCAGGGTATGAGCAGTTCTTC.

The chain has TRBV6-1 and TRBJ2-7, with 9 bases identical to TRBD1. With V trimmed by 4 bases and J by 3 bases, 7 bases remained unmatched. This CDR3 is 15 amino acids long. The germline gives CDR1 MNHNS, CDR2 SASEGT. The CDR3: CASSGAGTGLYEQYF. The CDR3 DNA sequence: TGTGCCAGCAGTGGAGCCGGGACAGGGCTCTACGAGCAGTACTTC.

The chain is built from TRBV11-1 and TRBJ2-1; 12 nucleotides align to TRBD1. The CDR3 has 17 residues. V lost 2 bases, J lost 7 bases, and 9 bases stayed unmatched. Per germline, CDR1 SGHAT and CDR2 FQDESV (reference sequence). Here the CDR3 reads CASSLHSRDRGRNEQFF. For the CDR3, the DNA is TGTGCCAGCAGCTTACATTCCAGGGACAGGGGGCGGAATGAGCAGTTCTTC.

The J gene is TRBJ1-1, the V gene TRBV6-6; 9 bases map to TRBD1. Germline CDR1 reads MNHNY; CDR2 reads SVGAGI (reference sequence). Trimming removed 4 bases from V and 7 bases from J; junction bases left unmatched: 7. This CDR3 region has 14 residues. CDR3 DNA: TGTGCCAGCAGTTCGACAGGGGGTAAGGGTGAAGCTTTCTTT. It yields the protein CASSSTGGKGEAFF.

A few counts support this clone. V gene TRBV5-1 combines with J gene TRBJ1-1, with 7 bases matching TRBD1. The CDR3 sequence is 13 residues long. V shed 3 bases, J shed 4 bases, and the junction held 3 bases outside the gene matches. The germline V gene encodes CDR1 SGHRS and CDR2 YFSETQ. The CDR3 region is CASSYDRATEAFF. The CDR3 DNA reads as TGCGCCAGCAGCTATGACAGGGCCACTGAAGCTTTCTTT.

V usage is TRBV5-1 and J usage is TRBJ2-2, with 10 positions matching TRBD2. This CDR3 spans 17 amino acids. The V gene's germline CDR1 is SGHRS and CDR2 YFSETQ. V gave up 0 bases and J gave up 6 bases; unmatched junction bases: 8. CDR3 DNA: TGCGCCAGCAGCTTGGCCGGAGGGCTAGCGGGAGCCGGGGAGCTGTTTTTT. It is translated as CASSLAGGLAGAGELFF.

The chain employs TRBV27 and TRBJ2-3; TRBD1 matches at 7 bases. V shed 7 bases, J shed 6 bases, and the junction held 10 bases outside the gene matches. Germline V gives CDR1 MNHEY, CDR2 SMNVEV (reference sequence). This CDR3 contains 14 residues. In nucleotides, the CDR3 is TGTGCCAGCAACCAAGGGGGCTGGCGGGATACGCAGTATTTT. It is translated as CASNQGGWRDTQYF.

The genes are TRBV5-4 and TRBJ1-4, with 7 bases that match TRBD1. CDR3 length: 16 amino acids. CDR1 SGHNT and CDR2 YYREEE come from the germline V gene (reference sequence). V dropped 5 bases and J dropped 5; count of bases not matched to a gene: 12. The CDR3 region is CASRRTPGQRNEKLFF. CDR3 DNA: TGTGCCAGCAGACGGACCCCGGGACAGCGCAATGAAAAACTGTTTTTT. Supplemented by reference TRBV5-4 and TRBJ1-4, the full variable domain reads ETGVTQSPTHLIKTRGQQVTLRCSSQSGHNTVSWYQQALGQGPQFIFQYYREEENGRGNFPPRFSGLQFPNYSSELNVNALELDDSALYLCASRRTPGQRNEKLFFGSGTQLSVL.

V and J are TRBV10-2 and TRBJ1-2, with TRBD1 matching over 9 bases. V gave up 4 bases and J gave up 3 bases; unmatched junction bases: 6. Germline loops: CDR1 WSHSY, CDR2 SAAADI. The CDR3 sequence is 15 residues long. CDR3 residues: CASSGGQGNYYGYTF. CDR3 in DNA: TGCGCCAGCAGTGGGGGACAGGGAAATTACTATGGCTACACCTTC.

The V gene is TRBV9, the J gene TRBJ1-3; D not certain. CDR1 is SGDLS, CDR2 YYNGEE, per germline. This CDR3 comprises 13 residues. V lost 4 bases, J lost 4 bases, and 9 bases lay in between. This CDR3 is CASSPRGGNTIYF. The CDR3 bases are TGTGCCAGCAGCCCCCGCGGAGGAAACACCATATATTTT.

The chain has TRBV5-4 and TRBJ2-7; 10 bases agree with TRBD1. Germline V CDR1 and CDR2: SGHNT, YYREEE (reference sequence). The CDR3 runs to 15 residues. J was trimmed by 3 bases and V by 4 bases; bases with no gene match: 7. This chain's CDR3 is CASSQPGQGIYEQYF. In nucleotides, the CDR3 is TGTGCCAGCAGCCAGCCGGGACAGGGGATCTACGAGCAGTACTTC.

The rearrangement joins TRBV15 to TRBJ2-1, with 8 bases fitting TRBD1. V shed 4 bases and J 8 bases; nucleotides not matched to a gene: 7. CDR1 LNHNV and CDR2 YYDKDF come from the germline V gene (reference sequence). The CDR3 runs 14 residues. The CDR3 DNA follows: TGTGCCACCAGCATTTGGACAGGGAGCGATGAGCAGTTCTTC. Translation: CATSIWTGSDEQFF.

The J gene is TRBJ2-1, the V gene TRBV28; D might be TRBD1 (5 bases). V lost 5 bases and J lost 7, with 21 bases in between. This CDR3 has 16 amino acids. The germline V gene has CDR1 MDHEN and CDR2 SYDVKM. The CDR3 is CASSPPEAGWVNEQFF. The CDR3 DNA reads as TGTGCCAGCAGTCCACCCGAAGCAGGGTGGGTAAATGAGCAGTTCTTC. The variable domain in full, with the rest retrieved from reference TRBV28 and TRBJ2-1, is DVKVTQSSRYLVKRTGEKVFLECVQDMDHENMFWYRQDPGLGLRLIYFSYDVKMKEKGDIPEGYSVSREKKERFSLILESASTNQTSMYLCASSPPEAGWVNEQFFGPGTRLTVL.

The genes are TRBV7-3 and TRBJ2-2, with D possibly TRBD1 on 5 matching bases. CDR1 SGHTA and CDR2 FQGTGA come from the germline V gene. This CDR3 comprises 14 residues. Trimming took 4 bases from V and 1 from J, leaving 7 bases between them. CDR3: CASSSGQNTGELFF. Written as DNA, the CDR3 is TGTGCCAGCAGCTCTGGACAGAACACCGGGGAGCTGTTTTTT. Using reference TRBV7-3 and TRBJ2-2 for the parts outside the CDR3, the full variable domain is GAGVSQTPSNKVTEKGKYVELRCDPISGHTALYWYRQSLGQGPEFLIYFQGTGAADDSGLPNDRFFAVRPEGSVSTLKIQRTERGDSAVYLCASSSGQNTGELFFGEGSRLTVL.

This chain joins TRBV2 and TRBJ2-5; possibly TRBD2 for D (5 bases). Germline CDR1 is SNHLY and CDR2 is FYNNEI. The CDR3 has 13 amino acids. Trimming cost V 4 bases and J 5 bases, with 11 bases left between them. The DNA for the CDR3 is TGTGCCAGCAGTGGCGGGCCGATCGAGACCCAGTACTTC. Protein sequence: CASSGGPIETQYF.